This T cell receptor (beta chain) emerged from a study of metastatic and nonmetastatic thyroid tumors. Study context: Repertoires were compared across blood and tumor or nodule tissue from malignant and benign thyroid patients.

This clone was counted many times. Its antigen remains unidentified. Prior to thyroid surgery, none of the patients had received any treatment. Germline V gives CDR1 LNHDA, CDR2 SQIVND (reference sequence). Deletions cut 6 bases from V and 7 bases from J, with 15 bases between. The CDR3 has 14 amino acids. Study-wide results and limits: Reportedly, malignant thyroid tumors had significantly higher TCR beta diversity than benign nodules, in blood and tumor.

In the study's own analysis: What underpinned the distant-metastasis classifier for papillary thyroid cancer was the set of CDR3 differences across clinicopathological groups. TCRdb re-called the PCR reads with MiXCR. The V and J calls were determined by TCRdb, not by the authors. The data contain about 22,000 clones, around 19% of them singletons. Sequencing input: adjacent normal tissue. The clonotype was recovered from a male donor with papillary thyroid cancer or a benign thyroid nodule (not recorded which). Some clones in this sample may be carry-over from other donors' samples. The chain uses TRBV19 and TRBJ2-2; either TRBD1 or TRBD2 may supply D (5 bases each). The CDR3 region has the DNA TGTGCCAGTAGATTCCTGACTGGGGGCGGGGAGCTGTTTTTT. This sequence encodes CASRFLTGGGELFF.